This T cell receptor beta chain was profiled in a study of blood T cell repertoires in COVID-19 (dated by TCRdb to 2020 to 2021). General notes on the study: Samples covering the acute and convalescent phases of COVID-19 were provided by collaborators in the United States, Italy and Spain. The prospective study material was composed of cDNA or gDNA derived from T cells, B-cell-depleted T cells, or PBMCs. The samples were drawn from the first 160 participants of the ongoing ImmuneRACE study and from 950 to 1,500 subjects provided by 6 global collaborators. The repertoires were released in a freely available public database meant as a resource for research on the immune response to SARS-CoV-2. Sample metadata almost always included a de-identified subject ID, COVID-19 status, age in years and sex. Where HLA class I and class II types were available, the types were taken from metadata supplied by the sample provider, not from assay-based typing. The dataset comprised deeply sampled blood TCRbeta repertoires from subjects exposed to, actively infected with, or recovered from COVID-19. The research as a whole found: The quantity of clinical and demographic metadata differed by source and by participant and was supplied without curation.

TCRbeta CDR3 regions were amplified from genomic DNA by means of the immunoSEQ Assay, a bias-controlled multiplex PCR. The study's processing was this. The number of nucleated cells in each sample was estimated from the amplification of reference gene primers within the assay. To quantify the absolute abundance of each unique TCRbeta CDR3 rearrangement, sequence reads were collapsed and filtered. For each sample, productive Simpson clonality was calculated as the square root of Simpson's diversity index across productive rearrangements. Not all clones reach the TCRdb copy of this immuneACCESS table, which keeps in-frame sequences only. Checked studies attribute under half of the gap to unresolved V genes and leave the rest unexplained. Clone size and the V and J calls come from that table; the DNA yielded D and trimming. This sample gives under 400,000 clones in total; roughly 90% of them show up just once. The top ten clonotypes cover 2.5% to 3% of the sample.

As to this clone: This receptor's antigen is unknown. No qualities accompany the bases; no much larger clone lies one base away.

One collaborating source in Seattle enrolled patients during active infection and followed them longitudinally through the course of disease. Collaborating institutions collected whole blood in K2EDTA tubes following their own protocols. Collaborator samples were shipped for TCRbeta analysis as frozen whole blood, isolated PBMCs, or DNA extracted from either sample type. Based on the germline V gene (reference sequence), the CDR1 and CDR2 sequences are LNHNV and YYDKDF. Taken from cysteine to phenylalanine, the CDR3 has 15 residues. The DNA shown is the 45-base CDR3, in frame from base 1. V is reduced by 0 bases and J by 3 bases, leaving a spacing of 12 bases between them.

The sequence joins TRBV15 to TRBJ2-7; the D gene is possibly TRBD2, with 5 bases matching. This clonotype originated in a woman in her 30s with COVID-19, enrolled during active disease. Sequencing was performed on peripheral blood. The nucleotides read TGTGCCACCAGCAGAGAGACTGTCGGAGGCTACGAGCAGTACTTC. Translated, this is CATSRETVGGYEQYF.